The 15 T cell receptor beta chains below were found in one sample sequenced in a study of Graves' ophthalmopathy and Graves' hyperthyroidism. As the template, RNA transcripts were used to amplify TCR beta CDR3 regions. HTBI primers were used in a first-round RT-PCR, which preceded a second-round multiplex PCR. TCRdb itself ran the multiplex PCR reads through MiXCR, one entry per CDR3 protein. The sample carries about 600,000 distinct CDR3 sequences, 39% recorded once. Sequencing input: peripheral blood or thyroid tissue (not recorded which). Receptors originate from an adult man with Graves' hyperthyroidism.

The chain has TRBV2 and TRBJ1-1, with TRBD1 as a possible D gene (6 bases). Germline V CDR1 and CDR2: SNHLY, FYNNEI. The CDR3 spans 12 residues. The CDR3: CAGQSRETEAFF. As DNA, the CDR3 is TGTGCAGGACAGTCGCGGGAGACTGAAGCTTTCTTT.

The chain is built from TRBV7-6 and TRBJ2-1; D might be TRBD1 (6 bases). Per germline, CDR1 SGHVS and CDR2 FNYEAQ. This CDR3 is 14 amino acids long. The V end lost 8 bases, the J end lost 6 bases, and 17 bases lay between the germline ends. CDR3 sequence reads: CASSLGAGRNEQFF. CDR3 coding DNA: TGTGCCAGCTCCCTGGGGGCAGGACGCAATGAGCAGTTCTTC. Filled out from reference TRBV7-6 and TRBJ2-1, the complete variable domain reads GAGVSQSPRYKVTKRGQDVALRCDPISGHVSLYWYRQALGQGPEFLTYFNYEAQQDKSGLPNDRFSAERPEGSISTLTIQRTEQRDSAMYRCASSLGAGRNEQFFGPGTRLTVL.

V is TRBV9 and J is TRBJ2-7; D gene ambiguous. The end of the DNA aligns better with TRBJ2-1, so the J call may be wrong. CDR3 length: 13 amino acids. Germline lookup yields CDR1 SGDLS and CDR2 YYNGEE. The CDR3, as DNA: TGTGCCAGCAGCTCCTGGGGTAGCAATGAGCAGTTCTTC. This gives the protein CASSSWGSNEQFF.

This clonotype has ten or more counts. V gene TRBV4-1 combines with J gene TRBJ2-2; 10 bases are a match to TRBD2. Germline values: CDR1 MGHRA, CDR2 YSYEKL. The CDR3 extends over 17 amino acids. The junction had 5 bases not matched to a gene; V was cut back by 0 bases and J by 4 bases. The CDR3 sequence is CASSQDSSGSFTGELFF. As DNA, the CDR3 is TGCGCCAGCAGCCAAGATTCTAGCGGGAGTTTCACCGGGGAGCTGTTTTTT.

This clonotype appeared many times. The CDR3 reads CASSLASGGEGYTF. DNA of the CDR3: TGTGCCAGCAGCTTAGCGTCCGGGGGCGAAGGCTACACCTTC. This sequence joins TRBV7-9 and TRBJ1-2, with D possibly matching TRBD1 (6 bases). The V end was cut by 0 bases, the J end by 8 bases, with 13 bases between. The germline CDR1 and CDR2 sequences are SEHNR and FQNEAQ (reference sequence). The CDR3 has 14 amino acids.

Many counts were recorded for this clonotype. This sequence joins TRBV7-9 and TRBJ2-7; tentatively, D is TRBD1 or TRBD2 (6 bases each). Trimming cost V 5 bases and J 2 bases, with 19 bases left between them. This CDR3 is 16 amino acids long. CDR1 is SEHNR, CDR2 FQNEAQ, per germline (reference sequence). As DNA, the CDR3 is TGTGCCAGCAGCCGTGCGGCGGGGACACCAGCCTACGAGCAGTACTTC. Translating gives CASSRAAGTPAYEQYF. The full variable domain, its missing parts supplied by reference TRBV7-9 and TRBJ2-7, is DTGVSQNPRHKITKRGQNVTFRCDPISEHNRLYWYRQTLGQGPEFLTYFQNEAQLEKSRLLSDRFSAERPKGSFSTLEIQRTEQGDSAMYLCASSRAAGTPAYEQYFGPGTRLTVT.

This clonotype has ten or more counts. The chain recombines TRBV6-5 with TRBJ1-4; D is possibly TRBD1 (6 bases). Germline lookup yields CDR1 MNHEY and CDR2 SVGAGI. There are 14 residues in the CDR3. V dropped 3 bases and J dropped 7 bases, with 12 bases sitting between them. CDR3 amino acids: CASSYRGRGEKLFF. In DNA, the CDR3 is TGTGCCAGCAGTTATCGGGGGCGAGGTGAAAAACTGTTTTTT.

About this clonotype itself: This sequence may be a read error, since a much larger clone differs from it by one base. This chain joins TRBV30 and TRBJ1-3; D is undetermined. Germline V lookup: CDR1 GTSNPN, CDR2 SVGIG (reference sequence). The length of the CDR3 is 11 residues. The CDR3 spells CTWSGGNTIYF. DNA of the CDR3: TGTACCTGGAGTGGAGGAAACACCATATATTTT.

This clonotype was counted ten times or more. The V and J genes are TRBV5-1 and TRBJ2-2; a weak D match, TRBD1 (6 bases). Germline V gene sequence: CDR1 SGHRS, CDR2 YFSETQ. There are 15 residues in the CDR3. Trimming took 4 bases from V and 4 from J, leaving 14 bases between them. The CDR3 coding sequence is TGCGCCAGCAGCGAAAACACAGGGAGCACCGGGGAGCTGTTTTTT. Its translation is CASSENTGSTGELFF.

As concerns this clonotype: Just one base apart from a much larger clone, this may be a read error. The chain combines TRBV6-1 with TRBJ1-4; D gene ambiguous. The CDR3 consists of 12 residues. V shed 7 bases and J shed 7 bases, with 10 bases lying between them. Germline-derived CDR1 and CDR2 are MNHNS and SASEGT. The CDR3 DNA follows: TGTGCCAGCACCACAAGTATTGAAAAACTGTTTTTT. Its translation is CASTTSIEKLFF.

This clonotype has more than one count but fewer than ten. The V gene is TRBV3-1, the J gene TRBJ2-7; TRBD2 aligns across 7 bases. Germline-derived CDR1 and CDR2 are LGHDT and YNNKEL (reference sequence). J was trimmed by 0 bases and V by 2 bases; bases with no gene match: 1. The CDR3 sequence is 14 residues long. The CDR3 loop reads CASSQRTSSYEQYF. The CDR3 DNA reads TGTGCCAGCAGCCAAAGGACTAGCTCCTACGAGCAGTACTTC.

In its sample, this clonotype ranks as medium-sized (0.01 to 0.1%). This sequence joins TRBV15 and TRBJ2-5, with 8 positions matching TRBD2. V was pared by 0 bases and J by 3 bases, with 0 bases of the junction left unmatched. Germline CDR1 is LNHNV and CDR2 is YYDKDF (reference sequence). CDR3 length equals 14 residues. The DNA for the CDR3 is TGTGCCACCAGCAGAGAGACTAGCGAAGAGACCCAGTACTTC. Translated: CATSRETSEETQYF.

This clonotype was seen at least ten times. The DNA is omitted, as the CDR3 cannot be located on it reliably, and the CDR3 follows TCRdb's listing. The rearrangement uses TRBV7-2 and TRBJ2-7; the table calls TRBD1, which could not be checked here. The germline CDR1 and CDR2 sequences are SGHTA and FQGNSA. The CDR3 comprises 13 residues, both ends counted. This CDR3 reads CASSFLAGIEQYF.

This clonotype was observed at least ten times. The chain joins TRBV7-8 to TRBJ2-7; 10 nucleotides agree with TRBD2. J lost 4 bases, V lost 0 bases, and 6 bases had no gene match. There are 16 residues in the CDR3. Germline CDR1 and CDR2: SGHVS and FQNEAQ. CDR3 nucleotide sequence: TGTGCCAGCAGCTTAGCGGCTAGCGGGAGTGTTTACGAGCAGTACTTC. Its translation is CASSLAASGSVYEQYF.

The sample holds many counts of this clonotype. This chain links TRBV12-3 or TRBV12-4 with TRBJ1-1, with 12 positions matching TRBD1. V lost 6 bases, J lost 0 bases, and 2 bases stayed unmatched. The CDR3 length is 15 residues. The CDR3 loop is CASRGTGGLNTEAFF. The CDR3 DNA reads as TGTGCCAGCAGGGGGACAGGGGGCCTGAACACTGAAGCTTTCTTT.